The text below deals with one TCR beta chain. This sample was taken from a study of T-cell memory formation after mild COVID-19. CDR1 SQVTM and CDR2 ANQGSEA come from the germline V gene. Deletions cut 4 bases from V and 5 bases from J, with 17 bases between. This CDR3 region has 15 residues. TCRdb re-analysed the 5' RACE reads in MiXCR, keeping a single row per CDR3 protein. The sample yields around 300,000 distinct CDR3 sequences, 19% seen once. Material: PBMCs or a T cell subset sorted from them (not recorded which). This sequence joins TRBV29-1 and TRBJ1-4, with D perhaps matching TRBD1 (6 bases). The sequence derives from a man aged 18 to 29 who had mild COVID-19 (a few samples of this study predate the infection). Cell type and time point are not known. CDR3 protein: CSVGPAGQPNEKLFF. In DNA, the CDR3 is TGCAGCGTTGGCCCCGCCGGACAGCCCAATGAAAAACTGTTTTTT.